This entry concerns a single TCR beta chain. The antigen it recognizes is unknown. Nothing much larger sits one base from this clone, and base qualities are not available. The data derive from a study of blood T cells in healthy people across ages (dated by TCRdb to between 2014 and 2016). For context, the study as a whole: In model experiments, roughly one uniquely barcoded TCR beta cDNA molecule per two T cells was captured by template switching. For two donors (one aged 18 to 29 and one aged 80 or older), the study analyzed two additional independent replicas of 1 million unique cDNA reads from the same blood draw. The donors were divided into four age groups: young (average approximately 17 years), middle-aged (roughly 42), aged (approximately 62) and long-lived (about 80). To track age-related changes in TCR beta repertoire diversity, the study relied on deep sequencing normalized with unique cDNA molecular identifiers. To avoid experimental bias, donors of different ages were distributed randomly across sequencing lanes.

The library relied on 5' RACE. The instrument was an Illumina HiSeq 2500. A second PCR of roughly 7 to 11 cycles was performed with a sample-barcoded 5' primer and a J-beta primer mix. A template-switch 5' adaptor carrying 12 random nucleotides introduced a unique molecular identifier onto each TCR beta cDNA molecule. Each sample yielded at least 2.5 million CDR3-containing paired-end reads. All of the RNA was converted into first-strand cDNA using the Mint cDNA synthesis kit, with a TRBC-specific oligonucleotide serving as the primer. Following uracil-DNA glycosylase treatment, a first 18-cycle PCR with universal primers M1SS and BC2_uni_R was performed on all cDNA. For the original study's pipeline: Normalization of each sample was performed by random selection of 1 million high-quality reads, each carrying a distinct molecular identifier. Instead of being binned into consensus sequences, reads that shared molecular identifiers were thrown out. CDR3 identification, clonotype clustering and error correction used MiTCR with a Q25 quality threshold and the strictest error-elimination algorithm. A nonparametric unseen species model with Euler transformation was used to estimate a lower bound on total TCR beta diversity. TCRdb redid the processing of the public reads, applying fastp at Q25 and MiXCR, and retained in-frame beta chains. CDR3 protein duplicates are merged, each entry listing the most common genes and DNA. What appears here as the V and J calls and clone size reflects TCRdb's work, not the paper's. This sample lists 1.5 million to 2 million distinct CDR3 sequences; around 48% were detected once. The ten largest clones capture 2% to 2.5% of the sample.

The donors were a few dozen Caucasian individuals from Russia, aged roughly 6 to 100 years, who were systemically healthy. Around 10 milliliters of peripheral blood were drawn from each donor into EDTA-treated Vacutainer tubes. Ficoll-Paque density-gradient centrifugation was used to isolate PBMCs, with at least 6.5 million obtained per sample. Trizol reagent was used to extract total RNA from the PBMCs, yielding at least 5.5 micrograms per sample. For every donor, an aliquot of PBMCs went through flow cytometry to measure the percentages of naive CD45RAhigh/CD27high T cells. There are 16 amino acids in the CDR3, from cysteine to phenylalanine inclusive. The DNA shown is the 48-base CDR3, in frame from base 1. Germline trimming: 2 bases from V, 9 bases from J; junction bases outside gene matches: 5. CDR1 and CDR2 are read off the germline V gene as MGHRA and YSYEKL. Points the paper makes about the study in general: Compared with the aged group, the long-lived group had more naive CD4+ T cells, fewer expanded clones and increased TCR diversity, a pattern suggesting age selection. The CMV infection status of donors was not known, potentially confounding age-related changes in expanded clonotypes. Estimates of total diversity based on one million sequenced T cells were considered lower bounds and underestimates. Observed TCR beta diversity per million T cells fell roughly linearly with age, and a significant reduction was already apparent by age about 43. The percentage of naive T cells measured by flow cytometry correlated strongly with observed TCR beta diversity. Since profiling was done on bulk unsorted PBMCs, naive and antigen-experienced compartments could not be conclusively compared.

This TCR was recovered from a woman aged 35 to 49 in good health. The sequencing input was blood. The sequence links TRBV4-1 to TRBJ2-1, with 15 bases aligning to TRBD2. The nucleotides are TGCGCCAGCAGCCAACGGACTAGCGGGGGGGCAGGTGAGCAGTTCTTC. Its product reads: CASSQRTSGGAGEQFF.